Detailed here is one T cell receptor beta chain. These data are taken from a study of blood T cell repertoires in COVID-19. Study context: Samples of COVID-19 (acute and convalescent) were obtained from the United States, Italy and Spain. In each case, the material was cDNA or gDNA derived from T cells, B-cell-depleted T cells, or PBMCs.

In the study's own analysis: Amplified reference gene primers provided the basis for estimating nucleated cell counts. Assay used: immunoSEQ multiplex PCR; TCRdb lists only in-frame clones, some missing. The V and J calls and the clone size are those of that table, but D and trimming were determined from the DNA. The sample carries about 130,000 clones, more than 75% recorded once. Sequencing was performed on peripheral blood. This receptor was identified in an older woman with acute or convalescent COVID-19.

The chain's CDR3 is CASKRQEASDEQFF. CDR3 coding DNA: TGTGCCAGCAAGCGCCAGGAGGCCTCCGATGAGCAGTTCTTC. The chain has TRBV7-9 and TRBJ2-1, with D perhaps matching TRBD2 (5 bases). The CDR3 totals 14 residues. Trimming shortened V by 7 bases and J by 8 bases, and 18 bases separated the two germline ends. Germline CDR1 is SEHNR and CDR2 is FQNEAQ (reference sequence).